By share, the clone carrying this T cell receptor beta chain ranks as medium-sized. Its antigen remains unidentified. The V gene end was trimmed by 5 bases and the J gene end by 5 bases; junction bases not matched to a gene: 4. There are 14 residues in the CDR3. This entry comes from a study of tumor-infiltrating lymphocytes in glioblastoma multiforme. Study results and caveats: Just one glioblastoma patient contributed to the TCR-mutation comparison.

Multiple V-beta primers and a C-beta primer amplified TCRB from RNA. A single record per CDR3 protein comes from TCRdb applying MiXCR to the multiplex PCR reads. The sample includes fewer than 40,000 distinct CDR3 sequences, more than 55% seen only once; the top ten take 33%. This TCR derives from a male donor with glioblastoma. The V and J genes are TRBV12-3 or TRBV12-4 and TRBJ2-2, with 8 bases matching TRBD1. Sequenced material: brain tumor tissue. For the CDR3, the DNA is TGTGCCAGCAGTAGGACAGGGCCGACCGGGGAGCTGTTTTTT. Amino acids: CASSRTGPTGELFF.